The text below deals with one T cell receptor (beta chain). The antigen remains unidentified. The authors negatively isolated CD8+ and CD4+ T cells and FACS-enriched TEMRA cells. The CDR3 is made up of 14 amino acids. Trimming cost V 1 base and J 6 bases, with 14 bases left between them. CDR1 is SGHRS and CDR2 is YFSETQ in the germline V gene. The sample is drawn from a study of CD8 T cells in Susac syndrome. Study results and caveats: Individuals included in the TCR sequencing and HLA analysis were acknowledged by the study to be relatively few in number.

With random hexamers, reverse transcription was performed on about 0.5 to 1 ug of RNA. The amplification used immunoSEQ multiplex PCR on TCR beta CDR3; it spanned 54 Vbeta and 13 Jbeta. TCRdb independently ran MiXCR on the immunoSEQ multiplex PCR reads; one entry per CDR3 protein. The sample contains tens of thousands of distinct CDR3 sequences, more than 85% of which appear only once. The sequence derives from a human donor with multiple sclerosis. V is TRBV5-1 and J is TRBJ2-7; D is unresolved. Sequences were obtained from CD8+ T cells from PBMCs. The CDR3 DNA is TGCGCCAGCAGCTTGTACGGCCCTCCGGGCGAGCAGTACTTC. This translates into CASSLYGPPGEQYF.